This T cell receptor (beta chain) derives from a study of shared clonotypes between healthy human individuals. The data were produced by immunoSEQ multiplex PCR, yet TCRdb's version contains in-frame clones alone and is incomplete. The sample holds about 1.1 million clones, 75% to 80% seen once. There are 16 residues in the CDR3. The germline CDR1 and CDR2 sequences are SGHVS and FQNEAQ. The trim removed 6 bases at V and 5 bases at J, leaving 14 bases unmatched. The V and J genes are TRBV7-8 and TRBJ2-5, with 8 bases matching TRBD2. The TCR sequence derives from a man aged 18 to 29 in good health. Some clones in this sample may be carry-over from other donors' samples. Material for sequencing was memory CD4+ T cells from PBMCs. The subset was: CD45RA-negative fraction. In DNA form, the CDR3 reads TGTGCCAGCAGGCCGACGTGGAGCGGGGGAGAGGAGACCCAGTACTTC. It yields the protein CASRPTWSGGEETQYF. Variable domain in full (rest from reference TRBV7-8 and TRBJ2-5): GAGVSQSPRYKVAKRGQDVALRCDPISGHVSLFWYQQALGQGPEFLTYFQNEAQLDKSGLPSDRFFAERPEGSVSTLKIQRTQQEDSAVYLCASRPTWSGGEETQYFGPGTRLLVL.